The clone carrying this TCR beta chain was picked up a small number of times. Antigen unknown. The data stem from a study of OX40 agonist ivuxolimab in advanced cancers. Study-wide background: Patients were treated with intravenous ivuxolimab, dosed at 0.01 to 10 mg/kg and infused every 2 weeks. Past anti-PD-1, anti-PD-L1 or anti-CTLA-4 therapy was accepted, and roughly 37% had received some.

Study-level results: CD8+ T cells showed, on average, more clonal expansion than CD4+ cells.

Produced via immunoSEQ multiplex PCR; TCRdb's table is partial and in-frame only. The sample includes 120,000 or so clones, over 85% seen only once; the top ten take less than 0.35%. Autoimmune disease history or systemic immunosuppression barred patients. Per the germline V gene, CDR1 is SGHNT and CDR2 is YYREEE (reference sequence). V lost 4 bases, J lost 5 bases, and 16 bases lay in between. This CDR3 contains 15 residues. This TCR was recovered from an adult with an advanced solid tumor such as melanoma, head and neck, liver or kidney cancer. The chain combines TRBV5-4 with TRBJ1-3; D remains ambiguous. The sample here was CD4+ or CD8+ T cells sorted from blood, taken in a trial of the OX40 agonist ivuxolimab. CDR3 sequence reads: CASSPPGSHRNTIYF. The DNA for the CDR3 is TGTGCCAGCAGCCCACCCGGCAGTCACCGAAACACCATATATTTT.